These 28 T cell receptor beta chains were sequenced from one sample in a study of blood T cell repertoires in COVID-19. The data were produced by immunoSEQ multiplex PCR, yet TCRdb's version contains in-frame clones alone and is incomplete. This sample has roughly 200,000 clones, with roughly 89% found just once. Sequenced sample: peripheral blood. The receptor source for this set is a man in his forties or fifties with acute or convalescent COVID-19.

V gene TRBV24-1 combines with J gene TRBJ2-3, with TRBD1 as a possible D gene (6 bases). V was shortened by 4 bases and J by 1 base, with 11 bases between the two germline ends. Germline assignment: CDR1 KGHDR and CDR2 SFDVKD. This CDR3 is 15 amino acids long. The CDR3 nucleotides are TGTGCCACCAGTGACCCGGGACACCGCACAGATACGCAGTATTTT. Residues: CATSDPGHRTDTQYF.

V and J are TRBV6-2 or TRBV6-3 and TRBJ1-5; tentatively, D is TRBD1 (5 bases). In germline, CDR1 is MNHEY, CDR2 SVGEGT. V lost 2 bases, J lost 5 bases, and 7 bases lay in between. The CDR3 loop spans 13 amino acids. The CDR3 region has the DNA TGTGCCAGCAGTTACGCAGGGTATCAGCCCCAGCATTTT. Translation: CASSYAGYQPQHF.

This clone occurred a few times. The rearrangement links TRBV27 to TRBJ2-2; D ambiguous. Germline V gene lookup returns CDR1 MNHEY and CDR2 SMNVEV (reference sequence). Trimming pared 2 bases from V and 2 bases from J, leaving 15 bases between. CDR3 size: 17 residues. The CDR3 spells CASSLDRVSYNTGELFF. Written as DNA, the CDR3 is TGTGCCAGCAGTTTAGATCGGGTCAGCTATAACACCGGGGAGCTGTTTTTT.

This clone was seen once. The chain recombines TRBV7-9 with TRBJ1-5, with D maybe TRBD1 (5 bases). CDR3 length equals 16 residues. Between the trimmed V and J ends, which lost 1 base and 2 bases, there was a span of 12 bases. Germline assignment: CDR1 SEHNR and CDR2 FQNEAQ (reference sequence). CDR3: CASSLDAGGGNQPQHF. CDR3 nucleotide sequence: TGTGCCAGCAGCTTAGACGCGGGGGGAGGCAATCAGCCCCAGCATTTT.

The gene calls are TRBV24-1 and TRBJ2-1; 9 nucleotides line up with TRBD1. V shed 7 bases, J shed 8 bases, and the junction held 5 bases outside the gene matches. Per germline, CDR1 KGHDR and CDR2 SFDVKD. The CDR3 is 13 amino acids. CDR3 DNA: TGTGCCACCAGGGACAGGGGAACGGATGAGCAGTTCTTC. This encodes CATRDRGTDEQFF.

The chain links TRBV5-1 to TRBJ1-1, with a weak D call TRBD1 (6 bases). The V end was cut by 5 bases, the J end by 4 bases, with 12 bases between. The CDR3 length is 13 residues. Germline lookup yields CDR1 SGHRS and CDR2 YFSETQ. CDR3 sequence: CASRYREGTEAFF. The CDR3 bases are TGCGCCAGCAGATACAGGGAGGGCACTGAAGCTTTCTTT.

As DNA, the CDR3 is TGTGCCAGCAGTTGGTGGGACACGAATTCACCCCTCCACTTT. Protein product: CASSWWDTNSPLHF. J is TRBJ1-6 and V is TRBV6-6; a possible D gene is TRBD1 (6 bases). The CDR3 has 14 residues. V was clipped by 4 bases and J by 7 bases, with 11 bases between them. Germline-derived CDR1 and CDR2 are MNHNY and SVGAGI (reference sequence).

The V call is TRBV11-2, the J call TRBJ1-2; no clear D. Germline V CDR1 and CDR2: SGHAT, FQNNGV. There are 15 residues in the CDR3. Trimming removed 3 bases at V and 5 bases at J, with 16 bases between. CDR3 region: CASSFNLRREYGYTF. CDR3 nucleotide sequence: TGTGCCAGCAGCTTCAACCTGAGGAGGGAGTATGGCTACACCTTC.

The J gene is TRBJ1-3, the V gene TRBV5-1; 9 bases map to TRBD1. The CDR3 sequence is 17 residues long. In germline, CDR1 is SGHRS, CDR2 YFSETQ. V dropped 4 bases and J dropped 4; count of bases not matched to a gene: 12. CDR3 protein: CASSRNRAGTGGNTIYF. CDR3 DNA sequence: TGCGCCAGCAGCCGAAACCGCGCCGGGACAGGGGGAAACACCATATATTTT.

V is TRBV6-5 and J is TRBJ2-6; D remains unclear. Germline CDR1 is MNHEY and CDR2 is SVGAGI. V was cut by 6 bases and J by 0 bases, with 9 bases left in between. The CDR3 extends over 15 amino acids. The CDR3 is CASRREDSGANVLTF. DNA of the CDR3: TGTGCCAGCAGAAGAGAGGACTCTGGGGCCAACGTCCTGACTTTC.

The chain combines TRBV3-1 (or the pseudogene TRBV3-2) with TRBJ2-5; D ambiguous. The ends were cut back, 4 bases at V and 5 bases at J, with 14 bases in the middle. Germline values: CDR1 LGHDT, CDR2 YNNKEL (reference sequence). The CDR3 has 14 residues. The CDR3 coding sequence is TGTGCCAGCAGCCTTAACGTCCTGCGGGAGACCCAGTACTTC. It encodes CASSLNVLRETQYF.

V gene TRBV2 combines with J gene TRBJ1-1, with 9 nucleotides matching TRBD1. Germline V gene data show CDR1 as SNHLY and CDR2 as FYNNEI. The CDR3 length is 13 residues. V shed 4 bases and J 8 bases; nucleotides not matched to a gene: 5. The CDR3 loop is CASSGDRVVEAFF. The CDR3, as DNA: TGTGCCAGCAGTGGGGACAGGGTTGTCGAAGCTTTCTTT.

The chain links TRBV5-1 to TRBJ2-2, with 10 bases that match TRBD2. From germline, CDR1 is SGHRS and CDR2 YFSETQ. The CDR3 is 16 residues long. The V gene end was trimmed by 2 bases and the J gene end by 3 bases; junction bases not matched to a gene: 4. The CDR3 DNA sequence: TGCGCCAGCAGCTTCCTAGCGGGAGTTCACACCGGGGAGCTGTTTTTT. This sequence encodes CASSFLAGVHTGELFF.

The chain recombines TRBV5-1 with TRBJ1-1, with D uncertain. Germline CDR1 and CDR2: SGHRS and YFSETQ. CDR3 size: 13 residues. Trimming left V 1 base short and J 0 bases short, with 4 bases between. The CDR3 DNA sequence: TGCGCCAGCAGCTTGACTTTGAACACTGAAGCTTTCTTT. Amino acid sequence: CASSLTLNTEAFF.

The CDR3 region is CASRVLAGGPDTQYF. The CDR3 bases are TGTGCCAGCAGAGTACTAGCGGGGGGCCCAGATACGCAGTATTTT. This chain uses TRBV7-2 with TRBJ2-3; TRBD2 matches at 12 bases. Germline V gene lookup returns CDR1 SGHTA and CDR2 FQGNSA. The CDR3 totals 15 residues. Trimming cost V 6 bases and J 4 bases; bases outside gene matches: 5.

The V gene is TRBV5-8, the J gene TRBJ2-7, with D possibly matching TRBD1 (6 bases). V was cut by 3 bases and J by 5 bases, with 15 bases left in between. The CDR3 covers 14 residues. In germline, CDR1 is SGHTS, CDR2 YDEGEE. The CDR3 nucleotides read TGTGCCAGCAGCTCTACGGAGCCAGGGGACGAGCAGTACGTC. It translates to CASSSTEPGDEQYV.

The rearrangement links TRBV4-3 to TRBJ2-3; TRBD2 aligns across 13 bases. Unmatched junction bases numbered 5, after V lost 5 bases and J lost 3 bases. Germline CDR1 reads LGHNA; CDR2 reads YSLEER. The CDR3 loop spans 16 amino acids. The CDR3 DNA follows: TGCGCCAGCAGCGATTCACTAGCGGGGGGGACAGATACGCAGTATTTT. Its protein is CASSDSLAGGTDTQYF.

The rearrangement joins TRBV6-5 to TRBJ2-2; tentative D call: TRBD1 (5 bases). The germline gives CDR1 MNHEY, CDR2 SVGAGI. With 8 bases removed from V and 1 base from J, the gap between germline ends came to 11 bases. The CDR3 is 14 amino acids. The CDR3 DNA sequence: TGTGCCAGCGGAAATACAGGGAACACCGGGGAGCTGTTTTTT. This encodes CASGNTGNTGELFF.

The chain combines TRBV4-2 with TRBJ2-7; 8 bases line up with TRBD1. This CDR3 has 15 residues. J gave up 2 bases and V 3 bases, and 6 bases lay outside the gene matches. The germline CDR1 and CDR2 sequences are LGHNA and YNFKEQ. The CDR3 protein is CASSQRTGPPYEQYF. The CDR3 DNA reads TGTGCCAGCAGCCAGAGGACAGGGCCACCCTACGAGCAGTACTTC.

This clone was counted a few times. The CDR3 sequence is CASSQDRSNQPQHF. CDR3 nucleotide sequence: TGCGCCAGCAGCCAAGACAGATCTAATCAGCCCCAGCATTTT. V usage is TRBV4-3 and J usage is TRBJ1-5, with no clear D. The V gene's germline CDR1 is LGHNA and CDR2 YSLEER. Trimming removed 0 bases at V and 4 bases at J, with 7 bases between. There are 14 residues in the CDR3.

The genes are TRBV9 and TRBJ1-5, with D possibly being TRBD1 (5 bases). The ends were cut back, 4 bases at V and 2 bases at J, with 10 bases in the middle. Germline loops: CDR1 SGDLS, CDR2 YYNGEE. The CDR3 has 14 residues. The CDR3 protein is CASSPWGGNQPQHF. DNA of the CDR3: TGTGCCAGCAGCCCATGGGGGGGCAATCAGCCCCAGCATTTT.

V usage is TRBV4-2 and J usage is TRBJ1-6, with D perhaps TRBD1 (6 bases). The CDR3 runs 16 residues. The V and J ends lost 4 bases and 8 bases respectively, with 18 bases between them. Germline V gene lookup returns CDR1 LGHNA and CDR2 YNFKEQ. The CDR3 sequence: CASSPDPGRGDSPLHF. The CDR3 nucleotides are TGTGCCAGCAGCCCCGACCCTGGCAGGGGAGATTCACCCCTCCACTTT.

V gene TRBV7-6 combines with J gene TRBJ2-5; possibly TRBD2 for D (6 bases). Germline V gene data show CDR1 as SGHVS and CDR2 as FNYEAQ. Trimming took off 1 base at V and 3 bases at J, with 21 bases between the two ends. The CDR3 loop spans 18 amino acids. The CDR3 reads CASSLGPPAGTFKETQYF. DNA for the CDR3: TGTGCCAGCAGCTTAGGCCCGCCGGCGGGGACCTTCAAAGAGACCCAGTACTTC.

The rearrangement joins TRBV20-1 to TRBJ2-4; a weak D match, TRBD1 (5 bases). Trimming took off 3 bases at V and 0 bases at J, with 15 bases between the two ends. This CDR3 region has 16 residues. In germline, CDR1 is DFQATT, CDR2 SNEGSKA (reference sequence). The CDR3 reads CSASGWGSLAKNIQYF. As DNA, the CDR3 is TGCAGTGCTAGTGGATGGGGCTCACTAGCCAAAAACATTCAGTACTTC.

The chain recombines TRBV11-2 with TRBJ2-1, with 10 bases identical to TRBD2. Trimming took 4 bases from V and 2 from J; bases not matched to a gene: 14. This CDR3 is built from 19 residues. CDR1 is SGHAT and CDR2 is FQNNGV in the germline V gene. The CDR3 DNA is TGTGCCAGCAGCTCCCCGGGGGGGCTAGCGGGAGTAACCTACAATGAGCAGTTCTTC. It encodes CASSSPGGLAGVTYNEQFF.

The J gene is TRBJ1-4, the V gene TRBV27; D gene ambiguous. The CDR3 loop spans 15 amino acids. The germline V gene has CDR1 MNHEY and CDR2 SMNVEV (reference sequence). V was trimmed by 0 bases and J by 0 bases, leaving 5 bases between them. As DNA, the CDR3 is TGTGCCAGCAGTTTATCCCCTACAACTAATGAAAAACTGTTTTTT. Translation: CASSLSPTTNEKLFF. Complete variable domain (other parts from reference TRBV27 and TRBJ1-4): EAQVTQNPRYLITVTGKKLTVTCSQNMNHEYMSWYRQDPGLGLRQIYYSMNVEVTDKGDVPEGYKVSRKEKRNFPLILESPSPNQTSLYFCASSLSPTTNEKLFFGSGTQLSVL.

The chain joins TRBV10-3 to TRBJ1-2; D is undetermined. CDR1 ENHRY and CDR2 SYGVKD come from the germline V gene. Trimming took off 0 bases at V and 4 bases at J, with 12 bases between the two ends. This CDR3 contains 15 residues. CDR3 residues: CAISESGGSSYGYTF. The CDR3 DNA reads TGTGCCATCAGTGAGTCTGGAGGGTCGTCCTATGGCTACACCTTC.

The J gene is TRBJ1-2, the V gene TRBV5-5; D may be TRBD1 (5 bases). This CDR3 has 13 amino acids. The germline CDR1 and CDR2 sequences are SGHKS and YYEKEE (reference sequence). V was pared by 4 bases and J by 2 bases, with 9 bases between. The CDR3 loop reads CASSVDINYGYTF. The CDR3 DNA follows: TGTGCCAGCAGCGTGGACATAAACTATGGCTACACCTTC.